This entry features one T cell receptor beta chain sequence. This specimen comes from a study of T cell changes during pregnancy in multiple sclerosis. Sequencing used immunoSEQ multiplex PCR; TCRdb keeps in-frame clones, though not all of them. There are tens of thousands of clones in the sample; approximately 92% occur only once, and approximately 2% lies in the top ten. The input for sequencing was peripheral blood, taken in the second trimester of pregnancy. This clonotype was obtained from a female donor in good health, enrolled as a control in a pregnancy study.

CDR3 protein: CASSPTGARDGYTF. The DNA of the CDR3 is TGTGCCAGCTCACCAACAGGGGCTAGGGATGGCTACACCTTC. The V gene is TRBV18, the J gene TRBJ1-2; 7 nucleotides match TRBD1. The CDR3 is 14 amino acids. Germline V gene data show CDR1 as KGHSH and CDR2 as LQKENI. Trimming removed 2 bases from V and 6 bases from J; junction bases left unmatched: 6.